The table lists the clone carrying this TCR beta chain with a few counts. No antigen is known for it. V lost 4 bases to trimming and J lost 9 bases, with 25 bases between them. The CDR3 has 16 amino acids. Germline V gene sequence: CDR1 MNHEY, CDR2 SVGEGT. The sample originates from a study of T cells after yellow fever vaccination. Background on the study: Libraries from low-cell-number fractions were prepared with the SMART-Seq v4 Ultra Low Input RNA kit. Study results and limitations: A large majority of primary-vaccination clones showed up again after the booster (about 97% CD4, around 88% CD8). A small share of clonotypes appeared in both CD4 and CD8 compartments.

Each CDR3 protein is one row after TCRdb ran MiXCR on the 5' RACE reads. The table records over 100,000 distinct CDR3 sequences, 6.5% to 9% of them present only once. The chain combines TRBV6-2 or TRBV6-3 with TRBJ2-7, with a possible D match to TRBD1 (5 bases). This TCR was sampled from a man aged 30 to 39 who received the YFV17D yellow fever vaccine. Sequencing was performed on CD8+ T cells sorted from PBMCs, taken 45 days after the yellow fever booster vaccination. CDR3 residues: CASSSVERATSDMQYF. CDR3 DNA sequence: TGTGCCAGCAGTTCCGTAGAACGTGCGACTTCGGACATGCAGTACTTC.